This T cell receptor (beta chain) was profiled in a study of CD8+ T cells in alopecia areata. In each case, RNA was isolated and then reverse transcribed into cDNA as the sequencing template. The protocol was immunoSEQ multiplex PCR, while the TCRdb copy is restricted to in-frame clones and leaves out a portion. The data hold 220,000 or so clones, with 57% observed a single time. Per the germline V gene, CDR1 is SQVTM and CDR2 is ANQGSEA. This CDR3 contains 13 residues. Losses at the gene ends were 7 bases for V and 4 bases for J; bases not matched to a gene: 7. The clonotype comes from a human donor with alopecia areata. The V and J genes are TRBV29-1 and TRBJ1-2; 9 nucleotides agree with TRBD1. The sample here was CD4+ T cells sorted from blood, taken at week 0. In DNA, the CDR3 is TGCAGCGCGAGGGGACAGGGCCTCTATGGCTACACCTTC. Amino acids: CSARGQGLYGYTF.